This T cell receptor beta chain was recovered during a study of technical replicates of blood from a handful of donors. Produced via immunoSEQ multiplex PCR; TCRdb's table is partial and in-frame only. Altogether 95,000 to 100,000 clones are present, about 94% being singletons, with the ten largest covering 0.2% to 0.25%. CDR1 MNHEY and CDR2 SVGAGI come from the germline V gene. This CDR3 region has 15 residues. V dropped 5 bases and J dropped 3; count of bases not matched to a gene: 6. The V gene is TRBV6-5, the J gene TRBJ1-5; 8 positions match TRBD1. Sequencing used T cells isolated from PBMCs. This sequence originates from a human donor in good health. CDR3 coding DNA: TGTGCCAGCAGTATTGGACAGGGAAACAATCAGCCCCAGCATTTT. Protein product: CASSIGQGNNQPQHF.